This record covers a single T cell receptor (beta chain). This entry is derived from a study of OX40 agonist ivuxolimab in advanced cancers. The germline V and J ends were trimmed by 2 bases and 4 bases, with 12 bases remaining between them. CDR1 MNHEY and CDR2 SMNVEV come from the germline V gene (reference sequence). CDR3 size: 15 residues. TCRdb keeps only in-frame clones here, not all; method: immunoSEQ multiplex PCR. The data hold roughly 30,000 clones, with around 82% observed a single time. This chain connects TRBV27 to TRBJ2-1; D not resolved. The specimen comprised CD4+ or CD8+ T cells sorted from blood, sampled in a trial of the OX40 agonist ivuxolimab. The receptor was derived from an adult with an advanced solid tumor such as melanoma, head and neck, liver or kidney cancer. The CDR3 spells CASSLGPGIYNEQFF. As DNA, the CDR3 is TGTGCCAGCAGTTTAGGTCCAGGAATATACAATGAGCAGTTCTTC.